The 26 T cell receptor beta chains below come from one sample, sequenced in a study of technical replicates of blood from a few donors. The repertoire was sequenced with immunoSEQ multiplex PCR; TCRdb's copy has only in-frame clones and lacks some. The sample records around 65,000 clones, 80% to 90% being singletons. Input material: PBMCs. The receptors originated from a human donor in good health. Some clones in this sample may be carry-over from other donors' samples.

In regard to this clone: Other DNA sequences within the sample encode an identical CDR3. The chain is built from TRBV18 and TRBJ1-2; D perhaps matches TRBD1 (5 bases). The CDR3 spans 13 residues. V was clipped by 3 bases and J by 4 bases, with 9 bases between them. Germline loops: CDR1 KGHSH, CDR2 LQKENI. Here the CDR3 reads CASSPDRTYGYTF. CDR3 nucleotide sequence: TGTGCCAGCTCACCCGACAGAACCTATGGCTACACCTTC.

The V gene is TRBV7-9, the J gene TRBJ1-6; TRBD1 matches at 7 bases. Germline V lookup: CDR1 SEHNR, CDR2 FQNEAQ (reference sequence). V was clipped by 7 bases and J by 3 bases; unmatched bases: 9. CDR3 length equals 16 residues. DNA for the CDR3: TGTGCCAGCACCGTCGGGACAGAAAACTATAATTCACCCCTCCACTTT. Translated, it gives CASTVGTENYNSPLHF.

J is TRBJ1-1 and V is TRBV19; maybe TRBD1 (5 bases). V was shortened by 6 bases and J by 4 bases, with 18 bases between the two germline ends. The CDR3 covers 15 residues. Germline loops: CDR1 LNHDA, CDR2 SQIVND (reference sequence). CDR3 in amino acids: CASSQYAGRRTEAFF. CDR3 bases: TGTGCCAGTAGCCAATACGCGGGGCGCCGCACTGAAGCTTTCTTT.

V is TRBV28 and J is TRBJ2-3; 15 bases are shared with TRBD2. CDR3 length: 18 residues. CDR1 and CDR2 from the germline V gene are MDHEN and SYDVKM. Trimming at V came to 5 bases and at J to 5 bases, leaving 11 bases not matched to a gene. This chain's CDR3 is CASSLQGLAGGPEDTQYF. The CDR3 region has the DNA TGTGCCAGCAGTCTTCAAGGACTAGCGGGAGGGCCAGAAGATACGCAGTATTTT. The full variable domain, its missing parts supplied by reference TRBV28 and TRBJ2-3, is DVKVTQSSRYLVKRTGEKVFLECVQDMDHENMFWYRQDPGLGLRLIYFSYDVKMKEKGDIPEGYSVSREKKERFSLILESASTNQTSMYLCASSLQGLAGGPEDTQYFGPGTRLTVL.

This clone was seen only once. The chain recombines TRBV7-9 with TRBJ2-7; 8 bases are a match to TRBD1. J gave up 1 base and V 2 bases, and 4 bases lay outside the gene matches. The germline V gene has CDR1 SEHNR and CDR2 FQNEAQ (reference sequence). CDR3 length: 15 amino acids. The CDR3 DNA is TGTGCCAGCAGCTTAACGGGACAGGTTTCCTACGAGCAGTACTTC. This translates into CASSLTGQVSYEQYF.

The CDR3 loop reads CASSITSGGNQPQHF. For the CDR3, the DNA is TGTGCCAGCAGCATTACGTCAGGGGGCAATCAGCCCCAGCATTTT. The rearrangement joins TRBV5-8 to TRBJ1-5; tentative D call: TRBD1 (6 bases). Per the germline V gene, CDR1 is SGHTS and CDR2 is YDEGEE. This CDR3 spans 15 amino acids. The V end lost 4 bases, the J end lost 2 bases, and 13 bases lay between the germline ends.

The V gene is TRBV2, the J gene TRBJ2-5; 8 bases match TRBD1. J was trimmed by 1 base and V by 6 bases; bases with no gene match: 10. Germline lookup yields CDR1 SNHLY and CDR2 FYNNEI. The CDR3 is made up of 16 amino acids. Written as DNA, the CDR3 is TGTGCCAGCAGGTCCGCCACAGGGGGGTTCCAAGAGACCCAGTACTTC. This gives the protein CASRSATGGFQETQYF.

The chain is built from TRBV7-3 and TRBJ2-1; TRBD2 matches 9 bases. V dropped 5 bases and J dropped 7; count of bases not matched to a gene: 9. This CDR3 region has 15 residues. Per the germline V gene, CDR1 is SGHTA and CDR2 is FQGTGA. The CDR3 sequence is CASSLVSGSGNEQFF. CDR3 nucleotides: TGTGCCAGCAGCCTTGTTAGCGGGAGCGGGAATGAGCAGTTCTTC.

The rearrangement links TRBV2 to TRBJ2-5; D is ambiguous. The CDR3 is made up of 14 amino acids. With 5 bases removed from V and 3 bases from J, the gap between germline ends came to 13 bases. Germline V gives CDR1 SNHLY, CDR2 FYNNEI. CDR3: CASSPLRGEETQYF. The CDR3 bases are TGTGCCAGCAGTCCCCTCAGAGGCGAAGAGACCCAGTACTTC.

The CDR3 DNA sequence: TGTGCCAGCAGTGAACTCCGGGACTCCGGAGGGGACTATGGCTACACCTTC. It codes for CASSELRDSGGDYGYTF. This sequence joins TRBV25-1 and TRBJ1-2, with a tentative D call TRBD1 (5 bases). The V and J ends lost 2 bases and 3 bases respectively, with 19 bases between them. This CDR3 is built from 17 residues. Germline lookup yields CDR1 MGHDK and CDR2 SYGVNS.

This clone was seen only once. This rearrangement joins TRBV4-2 to TRBJ2-3; the match to TRBD2 covers 12 bases. The CDR3 covers 18 residues. Germline V gene sequence: CDR1 LGHNA, CDR2 YNFKEQ. V trimming: 4 bases; J trimming: 6 bases; junction bases outside the gene matches: 14. The DNA for the CDR3 is TGTGCCAGCAGCCTGAATATTCTAGCGGGAGGGGGTCGGGATACGCAGTATTTT. This encodes CASSLNILAGGGRDTQYF.

The chain carries TRBV27 and TRBJ1-2; tentatively, D is TRBD1 (6 bases). Germline-derived CDR1 and CDR2 are MNHEY and SMNVEV (reference sequence). The CDR3 runs 15 residues. V lost 7 bases and J 3 bases, leaving 18 bases between the germline ends. Here the CDR3 reads CASNPGWGLHYGYTF. CDR3 coding DNA: TGTGCCAGCAACCCAGGGTGGGGGCTACACTATGGCTACACCTTC.

The chain links TRBV7-2 to TRBJ2-5; 12 bases match TRBD2. Germline CDR1 SGHTA, CDR2 FQGNSA. The CDR3 contains 16 residues. The V gene end was trimmed by 3 bases and the J gene end by 2 bases; junction bases not matched to a gene: 4. The CDR3 sequence: CASSFASGGGQETQYF. For the CDR3, the DNA is TGTGCCAGCAGCTTTGCTAGCGGGGGGGGACAAGAGACCCAGTACTTC.

This rearrangement joins TRBV6-4 to TRBJ1-2; 7 nucleotides align to TRBD1. The CDR3 runs to 16 residues. CDR1 and CDR2 from the germline V gene are MRHNA and SNTAGT. After removal of 7 bases from V and 5 bases from J, the junction contained 16 bases not matched to a gene. The CDR3 loop reads CASTGLFGGQRYGYTF. The CDR3 DNA is TGTGCCAGCACTGGTCTCTTCGGGGGACAGAGATATGGCTACACCTTC.

The chain is built from TRBV11-1 and TRBJ2-7; tentatively, D is TRBD2 (5 bases). CDR3 length equals 14 residues. Looked up from germline, CDR1 is SGHAT and CDR2 is FQDESV (reference sequence). V was clipped by 5 bases and J by 6 bases, with 17 bases between them. This CDR3 is CASSRERERAEQYF. Here the CDR3 DNA reads TGTGCCAGCAGCAGAGAAAGGGAGCGAGCCGAGCAGTACTTC.

The chain joins TRBV7-2 to TRBJ2-7; 9 nucleotides align to TRBD1. There are 15 residues in the CDR3. J gave up 1 base and V 7 bases, and 8 bases lay outside the gene matches. Looked up from germline, CDR1 is SGHTA and CDR2 is FQGNSA. As DNA, the CDR3 is TGTGCCAGCACCCCAGGAGGGACAGGGTCCTACGAGCAGTACTTC. Translating it yields CASTPGGTGSYEQYF.

The rearrangement uses TRBV7-8 and TRBJ2-7, with 7 bases fitting TRBD1. The junction had 6 bases not matched to a gene; V was cut back by 3 bases and J by 4 bases. The V gene's germline CDR1 is SGHVS and CDR2 FQNEAQ. CDR3 size: 14 residues. The CDR3 nucleotides are TGTGCCAGCAGCTTGACAGGGATTGGATACGAGCAGTACTTC. This codes for CASSLTGIGYEQYF.

The CDR3: CASIIDSSGNTIYF. The CDR3 nucleotides read TGTGCCAGCATAATAGACAGCTCTGGAAACACCATATATTTT. V usage is TRBV2 and J usage is TRBJ1-3, with D perhaps matching TRBD1 (5 bases). Germline CDR1 SNHLY, CDR2 FYNNEI. Trimming removed 7 bases at V and 0 bases at J, with 10 bases between. The CDR3 has 14 residues.

V and J are TRBV5-1 and TRBJ2-7; 7 bases match TRBD1. Germline V CDR1 and CDR2: SGHRS, YFSETQ. V gave up 4 bases and J gave up 0 bases; unmatched junction bases: 13. There are 17 residues in the CDR3. The chain's CDR3 is CASSAGPDRLSSYEQYF. In nucleotides, the CDR3 is TGCGCCAGCAGCGCCGGCCCGGACAGGCTAAGCTCCTACGAGCAGTACTTC.

This chain uses TRBV7-2 with TRBJ2-7, with 12 bases aligning to TRBD2. This CDR3 has 18 residues. After removal of 0 bases from V and 2 bases from J, the junction contained 8 bases not matched to a gene. CDR1 and CDR2 from the germline V gene are SGHTA and FQGNSA. The DNA of the CDR3 is TGTGCCAGCAGCTTAGCGAGGTGGACTAGCGGGACAACCTACGAGCAGTACTTC. Amino acids: CASSLARWTSGTTYEQYF.

This clone appeared a single time. The V gene is TRBV7-2, the J gene TRBJ1-3; possible D gene TRBD1, 5 bases. The germline V gene has CDR1 SGHTA and CDR2 FQGNSA. This CDR3 is built from 14 residues. V lost 6 bases and J lost 3, with 12 bases in between. The CDR3 region is CASSPRRGGNTIYF. CDR3 nucleotide sequence: TGTGCCAGCAGTCCCCGGAGGGGTGGAAACACCATATATTTT.

This chain uses TRBV2 with TRBJ2-6, with D possibly being TRBD1 (5 bases). CDR1 and CDR2 (germline): SNHLY, FYNNEI. The CDR3 contains 16 residues. Trimming took off 5 bases at V and 4 bases at J, with 15 bases between the two ends. CDR3 sequence (DNA): TGTGCCAGCAGTTCCTCCAGGGTGTCCGGGGCCAACGTCCTGACTTTC. Translated, it gives CASSSSRVSGANVLTF.

Concerning this clone: One junction end disagrees with the germline gene, perhaps due to a read error. The gene calls are TRBV2 and TRBJ1-1, with TRBD1 matching over 9 bases. Germline V gene sequence: CDR1 SNHLY, CDR2 FYNNEI. This CDR3 spans 14 amino acids. CDR3 sequence: CASSEGTGWSEAFF. The CDR3 DNA reads as TGTGCCAGCAGCGAAGGGACAGGGTGGTCTGAAGCTTTCTTT.

This sequence joins TRBV12-5 and TRBJ1-2; D gene ambiguous. Per germline, CDR1 LGHNT and CDR2 FRNRAP. The CDR3 is 14 residues long. V was trimmed by 0 bases and J by 4 bases, leaving 9 bases between them. The CDR3 nucleotides read TGTGCTAGTGGTTTGGTCCCCGAGGGCTATGGCTACACCTTC. This codes for CASGLVPEGYGYTF.

This chain joins TRBV12-1 and TRBJ1-4; the DNA was not compared with TRBD1, the D call given in the table. TRBV12-1 is a pseudogene locus. The CDR3 totals 13 residues. CDR3 sequence reads: CASSIPTGAKLFF. The CDR3 DNA sequence: TGTGCCAGCAGCATACCGACAGGGGCAAAACTGTTTTTT.

The chain carries TRBV21-1 and TRBJ1-1. TRBV21-1 is a listed pseudogene. There are 17 residues in the CDR3. The CDR3 spells CASSKGVSGEPHTEAFF. CDR3 nucleotides: TGTGCCAGCAGCAAAGGGGTTTCGGGGGAACCTCACACTGAAGCTTTCTTT.